This paragraph reports one T cell receptor beta chain. The sample carries other DNA sequences with the same CDR3. This specimen comes from a study of shared clonotypes between healthy human individuals. CDR3 length: 11 residues. Germline V gives CDR1 SGHRS, CDR2 YFSETQ. Trimming cost V 4 bases and J 4 bases, with 4 bases left between them. The protocol was immunoSEQ multiplex PCR, while the TCRdb copy is restricted to in-frame clones and leaves out a portion. The sample shows more than 1,200,000 clones, less than 99% of them seen only once. The V and J genes are TRBV5-1 and TRBJ2-3, with no clear D. Sequencing was performed on naive CD4+ T cells sorted from blood. Noted subset: CD45RA+ positively selected. The sequence was obtained from a man aged 25 to 45 in good health. CDR3 in DNA: TGCGCCAGCAGCCTAGCAGATACGCAGTATTTT. Amino acids: CASSLADTQYF.